This T cell receptor beta chain was sequenced during a study of T cell responses to AZD1222 COVID-19 vaccine. Study-level findings and limits: At study baseline, merely six AZD1222 recipients were seropositive. Vaccine-associated CD4 TCRs ranged over spike, dominating at 160-218 and 743-854. Epitopes outside B.1.351 and B.1.1.7 mutated regions reportedly drew nearly half of spike TCRs.

From germline, CDR1 is SGHAT and CDR2 FQNNGV. The CDR3 runs 13 residues. Deletions cut 3 bases from V and 4 bases from J, with 7 bases between. Pooled samples include second doses given at about 4 or 12 weeks. This table comes from immunoSEQ multiplex PCR, and its TCRdb copy is limited to in-frame clones, with some not included. The sample carries about 170,000 clones, 70% to 90% recorded once. A word on this clone: Its antigen is unidentified.

This rearrangement joins TRBV11-2 to TRBJ1-5; D gene unclear. This receptor was identified in an adult who received the AZD1222 COVID-19 vaccine. This specimen consisted of peripheral blood, obtained 28 days after the second AZD1222 dose. CDR3 in amino acids: CASSFAGNQPQHF. The CDR3 nucleotides are TGTGCCAGCAGCTTTGCGGGGAATCAGCCCCAGCATTTT.